A single count supports the clone carrying this TCR beta chain. The V gene end was trimmed by 0 bases and the J gene end by 5 bases; junction bases not matched to a gene: 9. The CDR3 has 16 amino acids. In germline, CDR1 is SGHVS, CDR2 FQNEAQ. These data originate in a study of blood T cell repertoires in COVID-19. About the study: Samples came from the United States, Italy and Spain, spanning acute and convalescent COVID-19. T cells, B-cell-depleted T cells, or PBMCs supplied cDNA or gDNA.

In the authors' workflow: Scientists estimated how many nucleated cells there were by amplifying reference gene primers. The data were produced by immunoSEQ multiplex PCR, yet TCRdb's version contains in-frame clones alone and is incomplete. V and J calls and clone size are given by that table; D and trimming were obtained from the DNA. The sample has 100,000 to 150,000 clones; 85% to 90% are singletons. V usage is TRBV7-8 and J usage is TRBJ1-1; 7 bases are shared with TRBD1. The TCR sequence derives from an elderly man with active or convalescent COVID-19. The sample comprised peripheral blood. CDR3 coding DNA: TGTGCCAGCAGCTTAGCGGTAGGGGGCCGGGGGACTGAAGCTTTCTTT. The encoded protein is CASSLAVGGRGTEAFF.